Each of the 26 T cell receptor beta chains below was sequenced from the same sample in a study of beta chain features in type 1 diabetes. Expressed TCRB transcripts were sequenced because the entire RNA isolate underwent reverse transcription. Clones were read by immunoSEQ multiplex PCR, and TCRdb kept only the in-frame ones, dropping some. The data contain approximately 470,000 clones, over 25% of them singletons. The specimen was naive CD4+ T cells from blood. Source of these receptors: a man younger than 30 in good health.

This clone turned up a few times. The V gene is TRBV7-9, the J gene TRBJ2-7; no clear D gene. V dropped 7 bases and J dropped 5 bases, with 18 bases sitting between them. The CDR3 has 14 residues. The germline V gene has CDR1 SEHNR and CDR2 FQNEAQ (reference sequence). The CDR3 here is CASTPSGLFHEQYF. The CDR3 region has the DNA TGTGCCAGCACCCCTAGTGGGCTTTTCCACGAGCAGTACTTC.

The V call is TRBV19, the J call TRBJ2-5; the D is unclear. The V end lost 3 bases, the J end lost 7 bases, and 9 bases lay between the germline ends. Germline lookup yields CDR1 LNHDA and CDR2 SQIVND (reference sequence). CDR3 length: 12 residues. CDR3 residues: CASSIRDGTQYF. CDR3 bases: TGTGCCAGTAGTATTAGGGATGGGACCCAGTACTTC.

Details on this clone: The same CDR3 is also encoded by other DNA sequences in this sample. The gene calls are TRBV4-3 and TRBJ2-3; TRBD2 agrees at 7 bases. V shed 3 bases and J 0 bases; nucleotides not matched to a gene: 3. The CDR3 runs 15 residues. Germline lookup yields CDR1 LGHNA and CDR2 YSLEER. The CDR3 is CASSQDSGSTDTQYF. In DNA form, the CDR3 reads TGCGCCAGCAGCCAGGATAGCGGGAGCACAGATACGCAGTATTTT.

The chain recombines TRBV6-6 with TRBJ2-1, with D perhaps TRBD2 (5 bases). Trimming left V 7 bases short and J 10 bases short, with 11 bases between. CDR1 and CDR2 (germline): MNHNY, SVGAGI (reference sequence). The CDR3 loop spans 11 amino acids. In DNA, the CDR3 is TGTGCCAGCACCCAGCGGAGGGAGCAGTTCTTC. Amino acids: CASTQRREQFF.

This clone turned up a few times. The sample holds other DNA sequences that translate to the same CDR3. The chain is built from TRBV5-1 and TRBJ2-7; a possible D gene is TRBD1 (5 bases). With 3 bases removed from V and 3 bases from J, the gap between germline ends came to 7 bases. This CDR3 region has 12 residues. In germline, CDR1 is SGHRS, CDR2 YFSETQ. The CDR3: CASSSDSYEQYF. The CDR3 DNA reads TGCGCCAGCAGCTCCGACAGCTACGAGCAGTACTTC.

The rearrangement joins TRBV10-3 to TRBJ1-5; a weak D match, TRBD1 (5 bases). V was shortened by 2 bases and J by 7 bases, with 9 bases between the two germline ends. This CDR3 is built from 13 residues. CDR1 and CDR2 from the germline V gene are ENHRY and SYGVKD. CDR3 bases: TGTGCCATCAGTGAGCTATGGGGCCAGCCCCAGCATTTT. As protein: CAISELWGQPQHF.

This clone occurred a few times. The CDR3 here is CASSQDKRESTDTQYF. CDR3 in DNA: TGCGCCAGCAGCCAAGATAAACGGGAGAGCACAGATACGCAGTATTTT. The chain couples TRBV4-3 to TRBJ2-3, with a possible D match to TRBD2 (6 bases). CDR1 and CDR2 from the germline V gene are LGHNA and YSLEER. The CDR3 runs 16 residues. The V and J ends lost 0 bases and 0 bases respectively, with 10 bases between them.

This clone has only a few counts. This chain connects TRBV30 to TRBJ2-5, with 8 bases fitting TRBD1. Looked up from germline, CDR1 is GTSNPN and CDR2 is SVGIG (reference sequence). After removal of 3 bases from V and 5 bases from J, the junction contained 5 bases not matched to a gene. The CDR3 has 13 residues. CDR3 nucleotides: TGTGCCTGGAGCCGGACAGGGTTTGAGACCCAGTACTTC. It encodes CAWSRTGFETQYF. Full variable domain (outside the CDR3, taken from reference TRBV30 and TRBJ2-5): SQTIHQWPATLVQPVGSPLSLECTVEGTSNPNLYWYRQAAGRGLQLLFYSVGIGQISSEVPQNLSASRPQDRQFILSSKKLLLSDSGFYLCAWSRTGFETQYFGPGTRLLVL.

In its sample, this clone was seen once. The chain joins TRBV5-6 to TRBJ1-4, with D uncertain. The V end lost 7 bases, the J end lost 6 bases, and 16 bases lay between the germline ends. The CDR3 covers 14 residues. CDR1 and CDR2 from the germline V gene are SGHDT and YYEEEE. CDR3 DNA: TGTGCCAGCTCGCTCCTAGGATCGGATGAAAAACTGTTTTTT. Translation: CASSLLGSDEKLFF. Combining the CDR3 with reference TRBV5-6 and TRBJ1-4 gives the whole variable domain DAGVTQSPTHLIKTRGQQVTLRCSPKSGHDTVSWYQQALGQGPQFIFQYYEEEERQRGNFPDRFSGHQFPNYSSELNVNALLLGDSALYLCASSLLGSDEKLFFGSGTQLSVL.

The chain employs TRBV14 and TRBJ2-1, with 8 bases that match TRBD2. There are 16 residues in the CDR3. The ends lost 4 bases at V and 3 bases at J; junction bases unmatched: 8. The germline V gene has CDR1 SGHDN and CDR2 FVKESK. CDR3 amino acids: CASSPMGLGNYNEQFF. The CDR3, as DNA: TGTGCCAGCAGCCCGATGGGACTAGGGAACTACAATGAGCAGTTCTTC.

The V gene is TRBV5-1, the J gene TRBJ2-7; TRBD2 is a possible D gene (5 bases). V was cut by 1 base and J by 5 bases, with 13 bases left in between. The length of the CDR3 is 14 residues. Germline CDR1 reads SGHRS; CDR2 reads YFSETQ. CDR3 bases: TGCGCCAGCAGCTTGAATCGGGGTTCGGACGAGCAGTACTTC. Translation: CASSLNRGSDEQYF.

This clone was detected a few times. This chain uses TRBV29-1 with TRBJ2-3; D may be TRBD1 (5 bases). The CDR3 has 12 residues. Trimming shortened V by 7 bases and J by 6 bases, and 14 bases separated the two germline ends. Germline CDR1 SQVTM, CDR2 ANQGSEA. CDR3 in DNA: TGCAGCGGACTTGAACAGGCCGATACGCAGTATTTT. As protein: CSGLEQADTQYF.

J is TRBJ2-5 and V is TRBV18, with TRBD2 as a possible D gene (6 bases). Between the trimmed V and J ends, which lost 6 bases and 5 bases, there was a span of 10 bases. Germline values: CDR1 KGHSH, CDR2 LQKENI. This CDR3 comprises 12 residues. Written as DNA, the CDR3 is TGTGCCAGCTCTGGACTACGGGAGACCCAGTACTTC. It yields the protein CASSGLRETQYF.

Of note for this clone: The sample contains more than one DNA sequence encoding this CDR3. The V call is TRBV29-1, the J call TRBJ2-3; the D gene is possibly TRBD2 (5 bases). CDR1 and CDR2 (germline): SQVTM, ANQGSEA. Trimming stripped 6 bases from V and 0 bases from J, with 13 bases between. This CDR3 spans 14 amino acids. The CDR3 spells CSVRRLASTDTQYF. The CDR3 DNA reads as TGCAGCGTACGGAGGCTCGCTAGCACAGATACGCAGTATTTT.

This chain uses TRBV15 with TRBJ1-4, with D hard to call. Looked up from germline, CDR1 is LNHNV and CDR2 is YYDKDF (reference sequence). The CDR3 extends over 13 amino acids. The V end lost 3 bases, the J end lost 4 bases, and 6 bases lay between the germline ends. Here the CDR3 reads CATSRSDNEKLFF. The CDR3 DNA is TGTGCCACCAGCAGGTCAGATAATGAAAAACTGTTTTTT.

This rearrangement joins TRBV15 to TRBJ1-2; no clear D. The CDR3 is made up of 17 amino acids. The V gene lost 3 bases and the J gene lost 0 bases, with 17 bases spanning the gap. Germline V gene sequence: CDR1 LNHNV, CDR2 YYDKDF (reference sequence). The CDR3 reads CATSRSATVSSNYGYTF. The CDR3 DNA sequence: TGTGCCACCAGCAGGAGCGCTACAGTTAGCTCTAACTATGGCTACACCTTC.

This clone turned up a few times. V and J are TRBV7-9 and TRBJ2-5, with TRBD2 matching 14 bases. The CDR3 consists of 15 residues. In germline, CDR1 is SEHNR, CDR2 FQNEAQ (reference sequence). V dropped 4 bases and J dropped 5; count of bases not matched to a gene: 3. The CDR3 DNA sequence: TGTGCCAGCAGCTCGGGGACTAGCGGGAGCGAGACCCAGTACTTC. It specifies CASSSGTSGSETQYF. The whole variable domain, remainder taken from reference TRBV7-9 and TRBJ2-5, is DTGVSQNPRHKITKRGQNVTFRCDPISEHNRLYWYRQTLGQGPEFLTYFQNEAQLEKSRLLSDRFSAERPKGSFSTLEIQRTEQGDSAMYLCASSSGTSGSETQYFGPGTRLLVL.

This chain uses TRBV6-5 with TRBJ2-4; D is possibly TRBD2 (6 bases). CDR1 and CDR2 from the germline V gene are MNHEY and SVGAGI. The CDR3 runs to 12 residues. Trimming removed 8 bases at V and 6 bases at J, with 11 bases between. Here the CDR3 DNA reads TGTGCCAGCCGGACCGGGAGAAACATTCAGTACTTC. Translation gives CASRTGRNIQYF.

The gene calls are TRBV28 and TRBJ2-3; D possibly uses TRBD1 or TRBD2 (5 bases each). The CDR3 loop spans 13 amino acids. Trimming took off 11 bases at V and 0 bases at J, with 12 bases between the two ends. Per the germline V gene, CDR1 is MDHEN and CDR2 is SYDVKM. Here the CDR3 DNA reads TGTGCCTCGGGAAGGGACAGCACAGATACGCAGTATTTT. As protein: CASGRDSTDTQYF.

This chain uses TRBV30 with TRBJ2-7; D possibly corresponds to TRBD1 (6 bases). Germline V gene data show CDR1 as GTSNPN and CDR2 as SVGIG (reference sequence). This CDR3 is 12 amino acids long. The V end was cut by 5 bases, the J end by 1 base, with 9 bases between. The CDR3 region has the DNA TGTGCCTGGGGGGGCCGATCCTACGAGCAGTACTTC. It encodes CAWGGRSYEQYF.

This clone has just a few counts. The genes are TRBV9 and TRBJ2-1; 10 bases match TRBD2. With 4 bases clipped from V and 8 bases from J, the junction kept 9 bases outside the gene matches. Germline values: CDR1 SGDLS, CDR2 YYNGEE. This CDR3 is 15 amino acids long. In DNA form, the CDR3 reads TGTGCCAGCAGCCCGTGGACTAGCGGTTGGCATGAGCAGTTCTTC. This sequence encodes CASSPWTSGWHEQFF. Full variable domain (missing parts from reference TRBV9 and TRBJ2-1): DSGVTQTPKHLITATGQRVTLRCSPRSGDLSVYWYQQSLDQGLQFLIQYYNGEERAKGNILERFSAQQFPDLHSELNLSSLELGDSALYFCASSPWTSGWHEQFFGPGTRLTVL.

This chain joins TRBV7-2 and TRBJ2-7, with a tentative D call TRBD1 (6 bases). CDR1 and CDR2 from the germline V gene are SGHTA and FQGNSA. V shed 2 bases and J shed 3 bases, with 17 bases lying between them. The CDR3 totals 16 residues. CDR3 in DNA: TGTGCCAGCAGCTTACCCCCAGGGACACTAAACTACGAGCAGTACTTC. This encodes CASSLPPGTLNYEQYF.

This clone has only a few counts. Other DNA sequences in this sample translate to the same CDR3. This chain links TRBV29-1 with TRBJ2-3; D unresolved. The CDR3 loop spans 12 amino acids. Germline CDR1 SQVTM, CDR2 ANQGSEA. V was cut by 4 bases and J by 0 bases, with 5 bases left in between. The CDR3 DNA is TGCAGCGTTGGCCCCAGCACAGATACGCAGTATTTT. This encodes CSVGPSTDTQYF.

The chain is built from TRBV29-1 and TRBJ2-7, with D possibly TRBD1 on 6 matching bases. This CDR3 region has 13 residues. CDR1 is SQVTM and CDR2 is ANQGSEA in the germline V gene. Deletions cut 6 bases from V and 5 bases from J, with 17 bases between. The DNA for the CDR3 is TGCAGCGTGCTCCCGGCAGGGGCCGACGAGCAGTACTTC. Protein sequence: CSVLPAGADEQYF.

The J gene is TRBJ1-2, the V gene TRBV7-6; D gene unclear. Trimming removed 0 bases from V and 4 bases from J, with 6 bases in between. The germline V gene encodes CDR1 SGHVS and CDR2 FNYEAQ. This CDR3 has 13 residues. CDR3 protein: CASSLAGPYGYTF. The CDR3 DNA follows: TGTGCCAGCAGCTTAGCAGGGCCCTATGGCTACACCTTC. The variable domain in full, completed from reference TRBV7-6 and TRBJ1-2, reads GAGVSQSPRYKVTKRGQDVALRCDPISGHVSLYWYRQALGQGPEFLTYFNYEAQQDKSGLPNDRFSAERPEGSISTLTIQRTEQRDSAMYRCASSLAGPYGYTFGSGTRLTVV.

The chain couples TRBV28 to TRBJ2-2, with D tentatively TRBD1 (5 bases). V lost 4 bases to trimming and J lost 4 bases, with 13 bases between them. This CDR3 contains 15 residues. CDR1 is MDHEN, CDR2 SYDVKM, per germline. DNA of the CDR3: TGTGCCAGCAGTTCCCACAGGTTAATCACCGGGGAGCTGTTTTTT. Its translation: CASSSHRLITGELFF.